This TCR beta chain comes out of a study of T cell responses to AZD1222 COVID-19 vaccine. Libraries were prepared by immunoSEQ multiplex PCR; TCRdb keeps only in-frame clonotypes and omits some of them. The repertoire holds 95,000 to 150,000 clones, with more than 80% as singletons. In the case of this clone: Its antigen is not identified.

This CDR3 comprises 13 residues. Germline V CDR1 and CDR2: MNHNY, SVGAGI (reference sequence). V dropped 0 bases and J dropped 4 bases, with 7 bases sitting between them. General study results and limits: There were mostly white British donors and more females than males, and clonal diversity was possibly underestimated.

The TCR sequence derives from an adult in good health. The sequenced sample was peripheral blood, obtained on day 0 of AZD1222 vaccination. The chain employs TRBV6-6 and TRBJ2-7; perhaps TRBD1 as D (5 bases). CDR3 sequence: CASSYSTEYEQYF. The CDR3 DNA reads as TGTGCCAGCAGTTACTCGACAGAGTACGAGCAGTACTTC.